Below, one TCR beta chain is given with its context. Its target antigen remains unknown. The record has no base qualities; no much larger clone is one base away. For this chain, trimming is 0 bases at the V end and 1 base at the J end, and the number of junction bases without a gene match is 6. Sequences LGHNA (CDR1) and YSLEER (CDR2) are obtained from the germline V gene. The CDR3 starts with the cysteine, ends with the phenylalanine, and has 18 residues. The only DNA kept is the CDR3, 54 bases in frame from the first base. In total, approximately 690 healthy bone marrow donors made up the cohort. At the time of sampling, all cohort members were nominally healthy, though unrecorded immune exposures were likely present. The donor tested CMV seronegative, placing the donor among the approximately 360 seronegative members of the cohort. Every donor gave a peripheral blood sample, and the peripheral blood mononuclear cells from that sample were used for TCR beta sequencing. The Qiagen DNeasy Blood Extraction Kit was used to extract genomic DNA from the blood cell samples.

The data were obtained in a study of cytomegalovirus exposure and HLA in healthy donors (TCRdb year 2017). Regarding the research as a whole: An earlier analysis of 587 of the donors reported 250 to 300 Gb of sequence data and 117 million unique TCR beta sequences from roughly 180 million T cells. Across 398 genotyped donors of the cohort, an average of about 200,000 unique TCR beta nucleotide sequences per donor were sequenced, and around 20% of those sequences were non-productive. Genome-wide SNP genotypes for about 65% of the 666 donors were used in a later genetic analysis, which treated that subset as a discovery cohort. HLA typing included class I and class II loci at four-digit resolution. Along with the approximately 600-subject first cohort, a separate validation cohort of over a hundred different subjects was used. The aim of the study was to test whether cataloging public T cell receptors could identify signatures of past pathogen exposure. An earlier analysis of 587 of the donors applied high-throughput TCR beta sequencing to assess whether each TCR beta V gene segment acted as functional or pseudogenic. Rather than using new phenotypic data, the later analysis identified candidate immune exposures from TCR beta sequences and from how often those sequences occurred across donors. Donor age, sex, ethnicity and CMV serostatus were compiled together with the repertoire data. The study combined high-throughput TCR immunosequencing, statistical association of individual TCRs with disease status, and machine learning to predict cytomegalovirus infection status. The number of typed donors differed by locus: about 629-630 for A, B, C, DRB1 and DQB1; some 500 for DQA1; some 590 for DPA1; and 400 to 480 for DPB1. Several DR-DQ haplotypes were handled as single units for association and clustering because linkage in the cohort was strong. An early release that covered some 630 HLA-typed donors contained about 290 gigabases of sequencing data and tens of millions of unique TCR sequences. Every discovery cohort repertoire had been produced on one sequencing platform. The study profiled the T cell repertoires of around 700 subjects by immunosequencing and related them to cytomegalovirus serostatus. Of the 350 to 450 genotyped donors, 81% were placed in the genetic ancestry cluster associated with self-reported Caucasian donors. In a later analysis, previously published TCR beta repertoires from roughly 710 donors were re-analyzed and high-resolution HLA genotyping was added so that TCR occurrence patterns could be studied. The research as a whole found: In vitro tests confirmed that a few of the cytomegalovirus-associated TCR beta chains recognize cytomegalovirus antigens. Most TCR sequences were observed very rarely across donors, whereas some public TCRs were present in many individuals. It was suggested by the authors that the approach could potentially be generalized to other disease states and immunological phenotypes. The study gave a list of about 150 TCR beta chains associated with cytomegalovirus. At a false discovery rate of 0.05, a later analysis linked around 15,000 TCR beta sequences to specific HLA alleles. A later analysis found that TCR association rates varied across HLA loci, with DRB1 alleles showing the most associated TCRs and HLA-C alleles the fewest. In a later analysis, HLA-associated TCR beta chains were found to be more clonally expanded and to have lower generation probabilities than equally common non-associated chains. Correlated functional status among segregating V segments might be attributable to linkage disequilibrium, but an unknown experimental factor could not be ruled out. The only immune exposure information available for the cohort was CMV serostatus. A group of highly shared sequence variants was considered likely to be a technical artifact of the sequencing pipeline. According to a later genetic analysis, donors in an Asian-associated ancestry cluster had fewer N-insertions in productive TCRs than the approximately 610-donor mean. In a later analysis, several top co-occurrence clusters were reported to appear linked to parvovirus B19, influenza, CMV and Epstein-Barr virus. Strong co-occurrence of HLA alleles, especially DR and DQ, made assigning TCR associations to individual alleles difficult. Because HLA typing was unavailable for some donors at each locus, only the typed subset was used in association tests. In both the original and validation cohorts, the classifier was reported to diagnose cytomegalovirus status with high specificity and sensitivity. A later analysis found that most CMV-associated TCR beta chains appeared HLA-restricted, with HLA associations seemingly driven largely by CMV exposure. Roughly uniform sequencing depth across donors was assumed in presence/absence analyses, although this assumption may not hold. Broadly in line with IMGT annotations, most TCR beta V segments showed up in productive rearrangements about 87% or about 30% of the time in an earlier analysis of some 590 of the donors. Because counts were too low, 15 or so rarely observed V segments, including chromosome 9 orphons, were excluded from the earlier analysis of fewer than 650 of the donors. A further reported finding was that TCR beta sequences accurately predicted the HLA-A and HLA-B alleles for most subjects in the first cohort. The 87-base-pair reads could not distinguish some IMGT-functional V segments, including TRBV6-2 and TRBV6-3, so those segments were excluded. This cohort had only TCR beta chains sequenced, and the lack of alpha or paired-chain data limited which features could be detected. V-gene and J-gene trimming of TCR beta chains was associated with a missense DCLRE1C variant in a later genetic analysis, and the association was replicated in an independent cohort.

The library relied on the immunoSEQ multiplex PCR assay. The multiplex PCR relied on a mix of 60 forward primers for TCR Vbeta segments and 13 reverse primers for TCR Jbeta segments. A multiplex PCR assay on genomic DNA amplified the CDR3 region of rearranged TCR beta genes. On the Illumina HiSeq System, the amplified TCR beta libraries were sequenced as 87-base-pair reads. For the original study's pipeline: A later analysis tallied 75 million to 95 million unique TCR beta chains across the approximately 670 repertoires, and around 12 million of those chains were shared by two or more donors. Raw reads were error-corrected and collapsed into unique sequences with a nearest-neighbor algorithm that merged closely related sequences to remove PCR and sequencing errors. V, D and J gene segments were assigned by aligning CDR3 sequences to IMGT reference sequences. For a sequence to be retained, a match of at least six nucleotides to both a V gene segment and a J gene segment was required. A rearrangement counted as productive if the CDR3 had no stop codons and remained in frame with V and J, and every other rearrangement counted as non-productive. CDR3 was defined according to IMGT convention as the region running from the second conserved V-encoded cysteine to the conserved J-encoded phenylalanine. Sequences without an unambiguous match to a single V gene segment were excluded from the earlier analysis of about 600 of the donors. An earlier analysis of a few hundred of the donors called V segments functional above 56.7% productive rearrangements and segregating when the between-donor standard deviation exceeded 5%. A statistical classification framework was built to diagnose cytomegalovirus status from the catalog of TCR beta chain sequences. In a later analysis, V and J genes were assigned by comparing TCR nucleotide sequences against IMGT/GENE-DB human TR gene sequences. In a later analysis, CDR3 sequences and most-parsimonious VDJ recombination scenarios were assigned using the TCRdist pipeline. In a later analysis, every TCR beta chain was defined by the combination of its CDR3 amino acid sequence and its V-gene family, and reads without a unique V-gene family were dropped. To address suspected cross-contamination and a sequencing artifact, a later analysis removed 450 to 700 highly shared, low-generation-probability nucleotide sequences. In a later analysis, a clonal expansion index was calculated for each public chain from normalized within-repertoire ranks of inferred template counts. A later analysis computed generation probabilities with a VDJ recombination model fitted to out-of-frame rearrangements, and checked the results against IGoR. A later analysis scored TCR-TCR, TCR-HLA and TCR-CMV co-occurrence with hypergeometric tests, applying a repertoire-size bias correction to TCR pairs. False discovery rates were estimated in a later analysis by permuting HLA or CMV assignments 20 times. In a later analysis, co-occurring TCRs were grouped using DBSCAN, with TCRdist sequence similarity added in when clustering inside HLA-allele-positive subsets. Repertoires with fewer than 30,000 or more than 120,000 public chains, plus five repertoires with anomalous nucleotide sharing, were excluded from co-occurrence clustering. Imported from immuneACCESS, the table was reduced by TCRdb to in-frame sequences with V and J called. These copies leave out some clones; in studies compared against another copy, an unresolved V gene accounts for under half, and the cause of the remainder is not known. The V and J calls and clone size were taken over from that table, and D and trimming were inferred from the DNA. This sample is represented by 120,000 or so clones; 60% to 85% of them were singletons. The ten top clones hold around 3.5% of the sample.

The sequence came from a man aged 30-40 years in good health and CMV-seronegative. The specimen sequenced was PBMCs. Recombination joined TRBV4-3 with TRBJ2-5; a stretch of 12 junction bases matches TRBD2. The DNA sequence is TGCGCCAGCAGCCAAGAAACTAGCGGGGGGCTCCCCCAAGAGACCCAGTACTTC. The resulting protein is CASSQETSGGLPQETQYF.